A single sample gave rise to the 5 T cell receptor beta chains below, sequenced in a study of T cell responses to AZD1222 COVID-19 vaccine. The repertoire was sequenced with immunoSEQ multiplex PCR; TCRdb's copy has only in-frame clones and lacks some. Of fewer than 150,000 clones in the sample, around 82% are singletons; the top ten hold about 6%. Sample: peripheral blood, taken on day 0 of AZD1222 vaccination. These receptors originate from an adult in good health.

This chain connects TRBV28 to TRBJ1-1, with D maybe TRBD1 (5 bases). The CDR3 consists of 15 residues. Germline CDR1 MDHEN, CDR2 SYDVKM. Trimming cost V 2 bases and J 9 bases, with 19 bases left between them. This CDR3 is CASSLGVGRGKQAFF. CDR3 sequence (DNA): TGTGCCAGCAGTTTAGGCGTGGGTCGGGGGAAACAAGCTTTCTTT.

V and J are TRBV7-2 and TRBJ1-2; no reliable D call. Germline V gene sequence: CDR1 SGHTA, CDR2 FQGNSA. Trimming stripped 5 bases from V and 4 bases from J, with 17 bases between. The CDR3 sequence is 15 residues long. CDR3 loop: CASSVTHRLPYGYTF. CDR3 coding DNA: TGTGCCAGCAGCGTCACTCATAGACTCCCCTATGGCTACACCTTC.

The chain has TRBV7-9 and TRBJ2-7, with D perhaps matching TRBD2 (7 bases). Per germline, CDR1 SEHNR and CDR2 FQNEAQ (reference sequence). Trimming took 1 base from V and 5 from J, leaving 15 bases between them. The CDR3 consists of 15 residues. CDR3 residues: CASSLGFAGADEQYF. The DNA for the CDR3 is TGTGCCAGCAGCTTAGGGTTTGCGGGGGCCGACGAGCAGTACTTC.

The chain combines TRBV7-9 with TRBJ2-3, with 12 bases lining up with TRBD1. V lost 5 bases and J lost 5; bases outside the gene matches: 8. The CDR3 extends over 16 amino acids. Germline lookup yields CDR1 SEHNR and CDR2 FQNEAQ (reference sequence). The CDR3 nucleotides are TGTGCCAGCAGCCCGCACCGGGACAGGGGGCTAGATACGCAGTATTTT. This codes for CASSPHRDRGLDTQYF.

This clone was detected a few times. The rearrangement joins TRBV18 to TRBJ1-5; D is unresolved. Looked up from germline, CDR1 is KGHSH and CDR2 is LQKENI. The CDR3 consists of 14 residues. With 2 bases removed from V and 5 bases from J, the gap between germline ends came to 10 bases. CDR3 DNA sequence: TGTGCCAGCTCACCATACTTGTCCGATCAGCCCCAGCATTTT. Amino acids: CASSPYLSDQPQHF. Variable domain in full (rest from reference TRBV18 and TRBJ1-5): NAGVMQNPRHLVRRRGQEARLRCSPMKGHSHVYWYRQLPEEGLKFMVYLQKENIIDESGMPKERFSAEFPKEGPSILRIQQVVRGDSAAYFCASSPYLSDQPQHFGDGTRLSIL.